This TCR beta chain was identified during a study of T cell responses to AZD1222 COVID-19 vaccine (dated by TCRdb to about 2021). Looking at the study overall: A total of roughly 240 trial participants underwent TCR sequencing, of whom around 200 received two doses of AZD1222 and about 25 received two doses of the MenACWY control vaccine. Trial participants were enrolled by age into subgroups of 18-55, 56-69 and 70-plus years, and approximately 150, 30 and 60 TCR-sequenced participants, respectively, were included in these subgroups. Results and caveats for the whole study, not just this receptor: In the small 56-69-year group, the increase in depth fell short of significance, most likely because of low power. Most participants were white British and females outnumbered males, and the authors suggested that clonal diversity may have been underestimated. The vaccine-associated CD4 TCRs covered the entire spike protein, and the dominant responses fell in regions 160-218 and 743-854. A significant rise in spike-specific TCR breadth and depth was observed after two AZD1222 doses relative to day 0 and relative to MenACWY recipients. Because no day 14 peak-response samples were available, the repertoires could be characterized only after the peak T cell response. Conclusions about previously exposed vaccinees were limited because only six or seven AZD1222 recipients were SARS-CoV-2 seropositive at baseline. Reportedly, close to half of the unique spike-specific TCRs recognized epitopes lying outside the regions that are mutated in the B.1.351 and B.1.1.7 variants.

As to this clone: This clone's antigen is unknown. Per-base qualities were not stored, and no clone one base away is much larger.

The sample's time point label is to be understood as: about 28 days (+/-7) after the second vaccine dose. Read against the paper, the sample's treatment or condition label means: meningococcal conjugate vaccine given as trial control. Samples from vaccinated people were obtained from the UK trials COV001 and COV002, which included a single-blind randomized controlled phase 2/3 trial of AZD1222 (ChAdOx1 nCoV-19) in healthy adults. Trial participant PBMC samples were collected at day 0 and day 28 after the second dose for TCRbeta chain sequencing. The CDR3 regions of human TCRbeta chains were subjected to immunosequencing. In the paper's pipeline: TCRs in the repertoires were matched against a reference library of SARS-CoV-2-specific TCRs that had been generated with the MIRA antigen-specificity platform. Breadth was defined as the fraction of unique TCRs that were SARS-CoV-2-associated, and depth was defined as the fraction of total T cells that were SARS-CoV-2-associated. Each spike-specific TCR was assigned to its reactive spike region and to a CD4 or CD8 class using the MIRA data. Log10-transformed breadth and depth values were compared by one-way ANOVA with Sidak's multiple comparisons tests. In TCRdb, the immuneACCESS table is reduced to in-frame sequences with V and J assigned. These tables do not hold every clone; where another copy was compared, an unresolved V gene accounts for under half, and the others remain unexplained. V, J and clone size are those of that table, while D and trimming were read from the DNA. The sample has some 80,000 clones on record, approximately 80% of them singletons. The ten largest clones take up approximately 27% of the sample.

This TCR was recovered from an adult who received the MenACWY meningococcal vaccine as a control. This specimen was peripheral blood, taken 28 days after the second dose of the MenACWY control vaccine.

The CDR3 region has the sequence CASSLRFAKNIQYF. The DNA sequence is TGTGCCAGCAGTTTAAGGTTCGCCAAAAACATTCAGTACTTC. This chain joins TRBV28 to TRBJ2-4, with the D gene not confidently named. The CDR3 runs 14 amino acids, cysteine and phenylalanine included. CDR3 DNA only is kept here, 42 bases in frame from base 1. The CDR1 and CDR2 encoded by the germline V gene are MDHEN and SYDVKM. The junction shows trimming of 2 bases on V and 1 base on J, plus 6 bases between the germline ends.